This TCR beta chain was identified during a study of CD8 T cells in ankylosing spondylitis. Regarding the study as a whole: Disease-linked clones had a CD8+ phenotype and relatively low frequency in peripheral blood. Disease-linked clones were reportedly significantly enriched in matched ankylosing spondylitis synovial fluid. Before this, some motif variants had been reported in reactive arthritis synovial fluid and blood. The study identified a TCR beta motif of under 10 highly homologous variants that appeared characteristic of ankylosing spondylitis blood.

This clonotype was observed once. The target antigen is unknown. Looked up from germline, CDR1 is MNHEY and CDR2 is SMNVEV (reference sequence). Losses at the gene ends were 6 bases for V and 9 bases for J; bases not matched to a gene: 14. This CDR3 is built from 14 residues. Molecular-barcoded quantitative 5'-RACE produced these TCR beta libraries. Each CDR3 protein gets one entry after TCRdb re-called the 5' RACE reads with MiXCR. In the table there are about 340,000 distinct CDR3 sequences, 8% of which are singletons. The chain recombines TRBV27 with TRBJ2-7, with 7 bases identical to TRBD1. The clonotype comes from a male donor with ankylosing spondylitis. Sequencing was done on a sample of blood, either unsorted or a sorted T cell fraction (not recorded which). The CDR3 DNA reads TGTGCCAGCAGCCTCGACAGGGATCAGTCCGGGCAGTACTTC. This translates into CASSLDRDQSGQYF.